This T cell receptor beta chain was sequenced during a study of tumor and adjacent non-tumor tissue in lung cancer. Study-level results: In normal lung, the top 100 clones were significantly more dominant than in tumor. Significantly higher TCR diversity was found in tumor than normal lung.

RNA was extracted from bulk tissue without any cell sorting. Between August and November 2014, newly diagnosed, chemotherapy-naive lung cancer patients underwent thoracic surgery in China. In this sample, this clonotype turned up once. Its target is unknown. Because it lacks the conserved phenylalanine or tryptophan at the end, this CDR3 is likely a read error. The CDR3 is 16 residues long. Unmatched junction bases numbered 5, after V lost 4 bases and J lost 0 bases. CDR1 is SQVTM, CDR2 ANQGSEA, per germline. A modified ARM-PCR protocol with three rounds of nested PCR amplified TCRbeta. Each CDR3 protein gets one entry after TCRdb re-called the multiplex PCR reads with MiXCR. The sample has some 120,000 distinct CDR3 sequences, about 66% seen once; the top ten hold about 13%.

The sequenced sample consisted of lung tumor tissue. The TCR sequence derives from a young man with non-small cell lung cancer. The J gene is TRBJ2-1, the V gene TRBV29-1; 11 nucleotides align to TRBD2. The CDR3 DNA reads TGCAGCGTTGGGCCTAGCGGGGGGTCCTCCTACAATGAGCAGTTCCTC. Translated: CSVGPSGGSSYNEQFL.